This T cell receptor beta chain was documented in a study of blood T cell repertoires in COVID-19. Repertoires were generated with immunoSEQ multiplex PCR, while TCRdb's copy carries only in-frame clones and drops some. The table records around 170,000 clones, 74% of them present only once. Germline V CDR1 and CDR2: LNHDA, SQIVND (reference sequence). Trimming at V came to 8 bases and at J to 3 bases, leaving 8 bases not matched to a gene. The CDR3 loop spans 16 amino acids. The receptor was isolated from an elderly woman with acute or convalescent COVID-19. V is TRBV19 and J is TRBJ2-1; 12 nucleotides agree with TRBD2. Material for sequencing was peripheral blood. In DNA, the CDR3 is TGTGCCAGTGGACCCACTAGCGGGGGGTTCTACAATGAGCAGTTCTTC. Its protein product is CASGPTSGGFYNEQFF.